This T cell receptor beta chain appears in the sequencing data of a study of T-cell reconstitution after alpha-beta-depleted transplantation in children. The CDR3 extends over 14 amino acids. Trimming cost V 6 bases and J 4 bases; bases outside gene matches: 6. From germline, CDR1 is SGHAT and CDR2 FQDESV (reference sequence). This clonotype came up a few times. The TCRbeta library was prepared with unique molecular identifiers. Using its own MiXCR run on the PCR reads, TCRdb lists one record per CDR3 protein. The sample gives 450,000 to 600,000 distinct CDR3 sequences, approximately 16% of which show up once; approximately 3% is in the top ten.

This sequence was found in a human donor who donated a stem cell graft to a child with acute lymphoblastic leukemia. Sequenced here: PBMCs from the stem cell graft donor, sampled from the stem cell graft. The chain uses TRBV11-1 and TRBJ2-4; TRBD1 aligns across 7 bases. The DNA for the CDR3 is TGTGCCAGCAGTCCCGACAGGGTAAAAAACATTCAGTACTTC. This sequence encodes CASSPDRVKNIQYF.